This TCR beta chain was recovered during a study of graft-versus-host responses after intestinal transplantation. Study-wide background: Among the recipients, transplants were multivisceral, liver-intestinal, or isolated intestinal. Each patient got anti-thymocyte globulin induction, then tacrolimus and steroids for about 3 years.

Intraepithelial and lamina propria lymphocytes were isolated from graft specimens. This CDR3 region has 18 residues. Germline CDR1 is SGHVS and CDR2 is FNYEAQ. V dropped 8 bases and J dropped 5; count of bases not matched to a gene: 20. Only in-frame clones appear in the TCRdb table, and some are missing; sequencing was by immunoSEQ multiplex PCR. Among fewer than 20,000 clones listed, around 79% were seen once. Study results and caveats: High graft-versus-host to host-versus-graft T cell clonal ratios marked allografts of patients with graft-donor macrochimerism.

In the case of this clone: Its antigen is undetermined.

This sequence originates from a human patient who received an intestinal transplant, so some T cells may come from the graft donor. The sample here was ileum tissue, taken roughly 460 days after intestinal transplant. The chain combines TRBV7-6 with TRBJ2-1, with 8 bases matching TRBD2. CDR3: CASCPGAGGPRHDNEQFF. The DNA for the CDR3 is TGTGCCAGCTGCCCGGGGGCGGGGGGCCCCCGTCATGACAATGAGCAGTTCTTC.